The TCR beta chain under discussion was sequenced for a study of a mutant IDH1 vaccine in newly diagnosed glioma. On the study more broadly: Commencement of vaccination occurred 4-6 weeks following radiotherapy alone, or concurrently with temozolomide cycles. The study, taken as a whole, reports: Top peripheral T cell clonotype shifts appeared unrelated to pseudoprogression.

Libraries were prepared by immunoSEQ multiplex PCR; TCRdb keeps only in-frame clonotypes and omits some of them. The sample shows under 40,000 clones, approximately 89% of them seen only once. CDR1 LNHDA and CDR2 SQIVND come from the germline V gene (reference sequence). This CDR3 comprises 15 residues. With V trimmed by 3 bases and J by 3 bases, 4 bases remained unmatched. A word on this clone: The antigen is undetermined.

Time point reported: week 47, end of study. The investigators gave 300 ug of mutant IDH1 20-mer peptide in each vaccine dose, together with topical imiquimod. All eight of the vaccinations patients received fell in weeks 1, 3, 5, 7, 11, 15, 19 and 23. Donors had new WHO grade 3 or 4 IDH1-mutant, ATRX-lost astrocytomas. Sample: PBMCs, taken from a glioma patient whose treatment included an IDH1 peptide vaccine. The sequence came from a man aged 35-49 years with glioma. The chain couples TRBV19 to TRBJ2-1; 8 bases line up with TRBD2. The CDR3 sequence is CASSMYGRDYNEQFF. Here the CDR3 DNA reads TGTGCCAGTAGTATGTACGGGAGGGACTACAATGAGCAGTTCTTC.